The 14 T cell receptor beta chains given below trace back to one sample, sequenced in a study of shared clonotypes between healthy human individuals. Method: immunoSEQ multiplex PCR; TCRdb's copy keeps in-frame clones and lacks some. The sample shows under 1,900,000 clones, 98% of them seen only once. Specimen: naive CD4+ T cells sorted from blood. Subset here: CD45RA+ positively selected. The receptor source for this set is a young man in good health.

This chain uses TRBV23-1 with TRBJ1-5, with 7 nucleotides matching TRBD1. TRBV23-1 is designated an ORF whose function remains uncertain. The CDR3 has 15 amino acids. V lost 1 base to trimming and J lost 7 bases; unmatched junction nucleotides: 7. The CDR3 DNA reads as TGCGCCAGCAGTCAATGGGGCGAGGGGGCACAGCCCCAGCATTTT. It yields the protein CASSQWGEGAQPQHF.

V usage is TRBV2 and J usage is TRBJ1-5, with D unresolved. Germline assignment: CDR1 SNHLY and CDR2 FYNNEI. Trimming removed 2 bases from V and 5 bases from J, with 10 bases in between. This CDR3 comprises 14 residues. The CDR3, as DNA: TGTGCCAGCAGTGAAAGTCTTCCCGATCAGCCCCAGCATTTT. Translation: CASSESLPDQPQHF. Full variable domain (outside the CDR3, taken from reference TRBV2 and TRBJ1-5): EPEVTQTPSHQVTQMGQEVILRCVPISNHLYFYWYRQILGQKVEFLVSFYNNEISEKSEIFDDQFSVERPDGSNFTLKIRSTKLEDSAMYFCASSESLPDQPQHFGDGTRLSIL.

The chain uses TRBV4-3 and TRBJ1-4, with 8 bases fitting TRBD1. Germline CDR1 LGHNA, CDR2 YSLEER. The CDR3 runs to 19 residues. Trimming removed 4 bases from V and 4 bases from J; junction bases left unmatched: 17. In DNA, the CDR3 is TGCGCCAGCAGCCCCAAAAGGGCAGGGGGCTCCACTTTTAATGAAAAACTGTTTTTT. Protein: CASSPKRAGGSTFNEKLFF.

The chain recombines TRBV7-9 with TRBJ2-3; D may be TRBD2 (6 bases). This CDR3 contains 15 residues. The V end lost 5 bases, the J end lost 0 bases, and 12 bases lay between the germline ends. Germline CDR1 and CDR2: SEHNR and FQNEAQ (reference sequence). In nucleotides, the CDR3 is TGTGCCAGCAGCCTTACTAGCAGGAGCACAGATACGCAGTATTTT. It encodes CASSLTSRSTDTQYF.

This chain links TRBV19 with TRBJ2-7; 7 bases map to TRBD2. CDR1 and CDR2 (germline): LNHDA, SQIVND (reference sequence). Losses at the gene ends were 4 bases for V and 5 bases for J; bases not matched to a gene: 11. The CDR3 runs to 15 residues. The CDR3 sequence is CASSNAGEVTHEQYF. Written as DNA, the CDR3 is TGTGCCAGTAGTAATGCGGGAGAGGTTACCCACGAGCAGTACTTC.

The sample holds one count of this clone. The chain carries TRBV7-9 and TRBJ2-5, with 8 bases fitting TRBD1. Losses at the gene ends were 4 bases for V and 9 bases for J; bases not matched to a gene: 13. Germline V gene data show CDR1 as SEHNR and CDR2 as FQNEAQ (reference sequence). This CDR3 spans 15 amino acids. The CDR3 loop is CASSSGQAPLSAQYF. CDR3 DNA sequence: TGTGCCAGCAGCTCGGGACAGGCTCCGTTGTCGGCCCAGTACTTC.

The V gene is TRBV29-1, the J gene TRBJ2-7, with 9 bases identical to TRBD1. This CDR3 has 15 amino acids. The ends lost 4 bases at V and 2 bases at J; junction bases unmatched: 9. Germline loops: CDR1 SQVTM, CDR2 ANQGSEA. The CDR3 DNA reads TGCAGCGTTGTGTTGAACAGGGGGCTTACCTACGAGCAGTACTTC. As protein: CSVVLNRGLTYEQYF.

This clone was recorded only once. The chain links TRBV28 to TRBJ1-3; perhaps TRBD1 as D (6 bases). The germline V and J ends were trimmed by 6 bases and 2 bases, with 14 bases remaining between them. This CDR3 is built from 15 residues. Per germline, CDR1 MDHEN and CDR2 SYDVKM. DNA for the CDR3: TGTGCCAGCAGCCCGACCGGACAGCCTGGAAACACCATATATTTT. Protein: CASSPTGQPGNTIYF.

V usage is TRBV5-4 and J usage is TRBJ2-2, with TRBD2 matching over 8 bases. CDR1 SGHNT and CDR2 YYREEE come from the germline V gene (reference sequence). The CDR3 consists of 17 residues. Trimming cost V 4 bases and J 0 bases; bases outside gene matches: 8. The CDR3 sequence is CASSPRLAGSNTGELFF. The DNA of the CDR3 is TGTGCCAGCAGCCCCCGGTTAGCGGGATCGAACACCGGGGAGCTGTTTTTT.

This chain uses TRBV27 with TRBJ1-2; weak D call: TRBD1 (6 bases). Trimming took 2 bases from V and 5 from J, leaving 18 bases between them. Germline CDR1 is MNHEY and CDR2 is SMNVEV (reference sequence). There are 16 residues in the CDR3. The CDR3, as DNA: TGTGCCAGCAGTTTAATAAGGGGGGCCTTTGGGTATGGCTACACCTTC. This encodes CASSLIRGAFGYGYTF.

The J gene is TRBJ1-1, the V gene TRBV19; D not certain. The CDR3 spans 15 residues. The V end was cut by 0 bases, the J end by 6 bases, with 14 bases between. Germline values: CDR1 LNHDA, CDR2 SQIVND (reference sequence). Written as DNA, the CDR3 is TGTGCCAGTAGTATAGAACTACGGTTGCTTGCTGAAGCTTTCTTT. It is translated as CASSIELRLLAEAFF.

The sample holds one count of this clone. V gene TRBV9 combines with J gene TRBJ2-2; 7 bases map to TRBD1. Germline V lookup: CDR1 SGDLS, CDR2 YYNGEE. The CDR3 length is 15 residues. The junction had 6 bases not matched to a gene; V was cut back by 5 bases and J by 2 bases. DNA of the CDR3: TGTGCCAGCAGAGAAAGGGACAGTAACACCGGGGAGCTGTTTTTT. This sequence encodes CASRERDSNTGELFF.

CDR3 protein: CASSFRGGSSSYNEQFF. The CDR3 DNA follows: TGTGCCAGCAGCTTTAGAGGAGGGTCCAGCTCCTACAATGAGCAGTTCTTC. The V call is TRBV7-2, the J call TRBJ2-1, with TRBD2 as a possible D gene (6 bases). The CDR3 length is 17 residues. Looked up from germline, CDR1 is SGHTA and CDR2 is FQGNSA. Between the trimmed V and J ends, which lost 3 bases and 0 bases, there was a span of 15 bases.

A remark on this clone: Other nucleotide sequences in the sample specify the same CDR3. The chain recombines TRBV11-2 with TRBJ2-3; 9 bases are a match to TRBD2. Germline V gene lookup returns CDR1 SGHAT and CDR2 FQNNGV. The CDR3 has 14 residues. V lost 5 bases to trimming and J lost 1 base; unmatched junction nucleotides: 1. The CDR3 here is CASSRTSGTDTQYF. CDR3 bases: TGTGCCAGCAGCCGGACTAGCGGCACAGATACGCAGTATTTT.